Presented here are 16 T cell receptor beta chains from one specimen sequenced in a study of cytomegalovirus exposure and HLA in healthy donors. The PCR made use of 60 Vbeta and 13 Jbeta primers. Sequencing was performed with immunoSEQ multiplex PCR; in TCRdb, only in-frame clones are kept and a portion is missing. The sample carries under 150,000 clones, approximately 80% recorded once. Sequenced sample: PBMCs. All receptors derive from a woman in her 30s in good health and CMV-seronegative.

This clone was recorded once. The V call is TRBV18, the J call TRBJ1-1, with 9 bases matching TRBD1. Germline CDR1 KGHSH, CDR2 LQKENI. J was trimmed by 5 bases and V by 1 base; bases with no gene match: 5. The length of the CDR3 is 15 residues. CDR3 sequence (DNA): TGTGCCAGCTCACCACTTACAGGGGGCGTAACTGAAGCTTTCTTT. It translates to CASSPLTGGVTEAFF.

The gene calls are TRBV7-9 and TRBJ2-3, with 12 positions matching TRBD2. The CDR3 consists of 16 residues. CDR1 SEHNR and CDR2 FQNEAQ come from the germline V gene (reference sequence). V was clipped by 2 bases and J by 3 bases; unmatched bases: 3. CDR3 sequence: CASSLLAGGETDTQYF. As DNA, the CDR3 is TGTGCCAGCAGCTTACTAGCGGGAGGGGAGACAGATACGCAGTATTTT.

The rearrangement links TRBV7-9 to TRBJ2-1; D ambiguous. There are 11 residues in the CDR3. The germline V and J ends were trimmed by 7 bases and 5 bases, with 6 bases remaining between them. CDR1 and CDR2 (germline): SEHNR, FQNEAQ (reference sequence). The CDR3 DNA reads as TGTGCCAGCACCCTAAACAATGAGCAGTTCTTC. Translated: CASTLNNEQFF.

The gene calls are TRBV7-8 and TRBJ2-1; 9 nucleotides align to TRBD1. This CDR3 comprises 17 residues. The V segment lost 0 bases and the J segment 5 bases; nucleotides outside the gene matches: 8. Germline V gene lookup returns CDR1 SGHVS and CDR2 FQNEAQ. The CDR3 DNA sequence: TGTGCCAGCAGCTTAGCGTGGGGGACAGGGACCCACAATGAGCAGTTCTTC. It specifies CASSLAWGTGTHNEQFF.

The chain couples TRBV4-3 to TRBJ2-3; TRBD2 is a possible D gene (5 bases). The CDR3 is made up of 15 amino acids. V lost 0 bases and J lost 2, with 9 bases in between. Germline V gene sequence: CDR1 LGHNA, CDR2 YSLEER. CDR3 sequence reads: CASSQEDGNTDTQYF. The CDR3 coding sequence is TGCGCCAGCAGCCAAGAGGACGGGAACACAGATACGCAGTATTTT.

The CDR3 DNA sequence: TGTGCCAGCGCCGGGGTTGGAGATACGCAGTATTTT. It specifies CASAGVGDTQYF. J is TRBJ2-3 and V is TRBV9, with D tentatively TRBD2 (5 bases). Germline V gene data show CDR1 as SGDLS and CDR2 as YYNGEE. V dropped 7 bases and J dropped 5 bases, with 11 bases sitting between them. This CDR3 has 12 amino acids.

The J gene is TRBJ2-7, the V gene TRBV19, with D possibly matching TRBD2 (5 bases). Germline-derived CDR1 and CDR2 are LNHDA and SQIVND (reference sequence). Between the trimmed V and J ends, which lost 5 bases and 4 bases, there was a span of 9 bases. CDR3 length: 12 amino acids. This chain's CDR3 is CASSFSGYEQYF. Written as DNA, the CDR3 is TGTGCCAGTAGTTTCAGCGGTTACGAGCAGTACTTC.

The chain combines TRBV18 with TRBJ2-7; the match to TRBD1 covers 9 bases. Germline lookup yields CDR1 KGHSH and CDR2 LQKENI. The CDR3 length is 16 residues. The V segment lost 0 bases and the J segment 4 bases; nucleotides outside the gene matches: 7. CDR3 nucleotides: TGTGCCAGCTCACCACCGGCCGGGACAGGGTCGTACGAGCAGTACTTC. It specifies CASSPPAGTGSYEQYF.

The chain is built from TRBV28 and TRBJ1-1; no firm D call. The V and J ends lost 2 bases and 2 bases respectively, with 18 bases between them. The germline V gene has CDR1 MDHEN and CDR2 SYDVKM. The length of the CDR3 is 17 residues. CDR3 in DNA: TGTGCCAGCAGTTTACTCAGGTTAGATTACCGCAACACTGAAGCTTTCTTT. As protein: CASSLLRLDYRNTEAFF.

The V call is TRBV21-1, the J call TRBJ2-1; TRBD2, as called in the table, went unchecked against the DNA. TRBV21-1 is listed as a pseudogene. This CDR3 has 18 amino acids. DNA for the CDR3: TGTGCCAGCAGCAAACTCTCAGCGGGAGGCCCCATTTTGGATGAGCAGTTCTTC. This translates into CASSKLSAGGPILDEQFF.

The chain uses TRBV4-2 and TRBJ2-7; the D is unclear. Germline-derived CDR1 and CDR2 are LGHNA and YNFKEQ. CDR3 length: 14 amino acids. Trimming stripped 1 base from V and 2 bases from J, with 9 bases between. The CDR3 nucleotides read TGTGCCAGCAGCCAAGCGCGAGGAACCTACGAGCAGTACTTC. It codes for CASSQARGTYEQYF.

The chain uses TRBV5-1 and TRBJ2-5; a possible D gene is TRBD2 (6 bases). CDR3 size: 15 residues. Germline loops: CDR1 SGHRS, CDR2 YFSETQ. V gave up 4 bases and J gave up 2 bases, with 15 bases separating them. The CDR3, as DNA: TGCGCCAGCAGCGTCCTAGTAGCGGCGCAAGAGACCCAGTACTTC. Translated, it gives CASSVLVAAQETQYF.

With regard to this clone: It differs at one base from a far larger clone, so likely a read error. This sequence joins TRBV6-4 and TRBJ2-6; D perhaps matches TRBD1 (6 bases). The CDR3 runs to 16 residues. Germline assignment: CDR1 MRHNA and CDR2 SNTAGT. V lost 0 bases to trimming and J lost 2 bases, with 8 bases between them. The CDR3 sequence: CASSDSDSPGANVLTF. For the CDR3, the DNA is TGTGCCAGCAGTGACTCGGACAGCCCTGGGGCCAACGTCCTGACTTTC.

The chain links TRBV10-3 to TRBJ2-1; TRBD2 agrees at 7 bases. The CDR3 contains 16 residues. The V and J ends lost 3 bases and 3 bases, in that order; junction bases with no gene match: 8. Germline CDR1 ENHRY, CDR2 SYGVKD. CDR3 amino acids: CAISDFPGEGYNEQFF. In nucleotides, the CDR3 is TGTGCCATCAGTGATTTTCCGGGGGAGGGCTACAATGAGCAGTTCTTC.

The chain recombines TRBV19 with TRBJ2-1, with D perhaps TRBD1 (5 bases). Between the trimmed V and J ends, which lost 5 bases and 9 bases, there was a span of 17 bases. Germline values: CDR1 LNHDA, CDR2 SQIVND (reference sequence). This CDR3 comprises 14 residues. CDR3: CASSSRLSTGEQFF. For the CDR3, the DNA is TGTGCCAGTAGTTCTCGACTCTCTACAGGTGAGCAGTTCTTC.

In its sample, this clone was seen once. The CDR3 here is CASSPGGNSYNSPLHF. The CDR3 DNA follows: TGCGCCAGCAGCCCAGGGGGTAACTCCTATAATTCACCCCTCCACTTT. This rearrangement joins TRBV5-1 to TRBJ1-6; 7 bases line up with TRBD1. The J segment lost 0 bases and the V segment lost 4 bases, leaving 4 bases of the junction unmatched. This CDR3 comprises 16 residues. Per the germline V gene, CDR1 is SGHRS and CDR2 is YFSETQ.